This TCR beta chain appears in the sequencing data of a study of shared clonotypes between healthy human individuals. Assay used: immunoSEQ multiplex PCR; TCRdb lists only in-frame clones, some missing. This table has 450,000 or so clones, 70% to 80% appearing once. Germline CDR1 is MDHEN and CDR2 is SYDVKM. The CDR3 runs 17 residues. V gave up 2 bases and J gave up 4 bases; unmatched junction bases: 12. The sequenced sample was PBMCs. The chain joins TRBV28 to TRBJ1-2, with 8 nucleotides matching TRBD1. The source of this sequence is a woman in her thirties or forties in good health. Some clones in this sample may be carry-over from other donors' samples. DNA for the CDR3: TGTGCCAGCAGTTTAGGGGCCAGGGGGCTCCTATCCTATGGCTACACCTTC. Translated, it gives CASSLGARGLLSYGYTF.